The clone carrying this T cell receptor beta chain was counted ten times or more. The CDR3 totals 13 residues. V lost 8 bases, J lost 0 bases, and 10 bases lay in between. The germline V gene encodes CDR1 MNHGY and CDR2 SAAAGT. This entry belongs to a study of early T cells in non-severe SARS-CoV-2 infection. Across the whole study: From unsorted whole blood, bulk RNA was sequenced, and the chains remained unpaired.

Molecules of cDNA were individually given unique molecular identifiers that were attached to them. TCRdb processed the 5' RACE reads anew with MiXCR; each CDR3 protein has one entry. There are tens of thousands of distinct CDR3 sequences in the sample; about 6% occur only once, and less than 9.5% lies in the top ten. The J gene is TRBJ2-5, the V gene TRBV6-8; D is perhaps TRBD2 (6 bases). The TCR sequence derives from an adult who was a healthcare worker with PCR-confirmed SARS-CoV-2 infection or an uninfected control (not recorded which). The material sequenced was whole blood. The CDR3 DNA reads TGTGCCAGCCTACAGCGGGACCAAGAGACCCAGTACTTC. Its translation is CASLQRDQETQYF.